These 32 T cell receptor beta chains came from one sample sequenced in a study of T-cell reconstitution after alpha-beta-depleted transplantation in children (dated by TCRdb to about 2016). Per the publication, the treatment or condition label means: allogeneic hematopoietic cell transplantation with graft depleted of TCRalphabeta T cells and CD19 B cells. The library was built by means of PCR. Instrument used: Illumina HiSeq 2500. TCR libraries were prepared with molecular barcoding, using unique molecular identifiers to normalize TCRbeta repertoire quantification. TCRdb reprocessing: public reads trimmed at Q25 with fastp, clones called with MiXCR, in-frame beta chains kept. CDR3 protein sequences are deduplicated, and each keeps its most common genes and DNA. The sample yields around 45,000 distinct CDR3 sequences; 52% were counted once. The ten largest clonotypes hold more than 30% of the sample.

The source was peripheral blood, collected before TCRalphabeta/CD19-depleted stem cell transplant. The receptors shown here come from a boy under three years old with SCID, due to receive a stem cell transplant.

V is TRBV20-1 and J is TRBJ1-2, with 10 bases matching TRBD1. This CDR3 comprises 13 residues. V was clipped by 6 bases and J by 4 bases; unmatched bases: 5. The germline CDR1 and CDR2 sequences are DFQATT and SNEGSKA (reference sequence). CDR3 residues: CSARTGGSYGYTF. CDR3 bases: TGCAGTGCGCGGACAGGGGGTAGCTATGGCTACACCTTC.

The chain combines TRBV5-4 with TRBJ2-1, with D hard to call. Between the trimmed V and J ends, which lost 1 base and 1 base, there was a span of 6 bases. There are 14 residues in the CDR3. CDR1 is SGHNT, CDR2 YYREEE, per germline (reference sequence). DNA of the CDR3: TGTGCCAGCAGCTTGTGGGGTTCCTACAATGAGCAGTTCTTC. It is translated as CASSLWGSYNEQFF.

This clonotype was observed many times. The V call is TRBV18, the J call TRBJ1-1; a possible D gene is TRBD1 (6 bases). V was cut by 6 bases and J by 0 bases, with 20 bases left in between. The CDR3 is made up of 17 amino acids. Germline values: CDR1 KGHSH, CDR2 LQKENI. This CDR3 is CASSSAAGAGVNTEAFF. CDR3 sequence (DNA): TGTGCCAGCTCGTCGGCTGCGGGGGCTGGAGTGAACACTGAAGCTTTCTTT.

The chain combines TRBV7-2 with TRBJ2-3, with D possibly being TRBD1 (7 bases). Germline V lookup: CDR1 SGHTA, CDR2 FQGNSA. The V gene lost 7 bases and the J gene lost 2 bases, with 19 bases spanning the gap. This CDR3 has 16 amino acids. The CDR3 sequence: CASTLRGAGYTDTQYF. CDR3 DNA sequence: TGTGCCAGCACCCTCAGGGGGGCGGGCTACACAGATACGCAGTATTTT.

This clonotype was detected only a few times. The CDR3 DNA reads as TGCGCCAGCAGCTTGGAGGGGGTCCAGGAGCTGTTTTTT. Translation: CASSLEGVQELFF. The gene calls are TRBV5-1 and TRBJ2-2; possibly TRBD1 for D (6 bases). Germline assignment: CDR1 SGHRS and CDR2 YFSETQ. The V and J ends lost 0 bases and 10 bases respectively, with 10 bases between them. There are 13 residues in the CDR3.

The V gene is TRBV3-1, the J gene TRBJ2-3, with D possibly TRBD1 on 5 matching bases. Per the germline V gene, CDR1 is LGHDT and CDR2 is YNNKEL (reference sequence). V was clipped by 11 bases and J by 0 bases, with 12 bases between them. The CDR3 runs 13 residues. The CDR3 is CACCAGSTDTQYF. The CDR3 DNA reads TGTGCCTGCTGCGCAGGGAGCACAGATACGCAGTATTTT.

V usage is TRBV6-1 and J usage is TRBJ1-3, with 11 bases aligning to TRBD1. Germline CDR1 MNHNS, CDR2 SASEGT. V trimming: 7 bases; J trimming: 5 bases; junction bases outside the gene matches: 7. The CDR3 is made up of 15 amino acids. CDR3 protein: CASIPRTGGRNTIYF. The CDR3 bases are TGTGCCAGCATCCCCCGGACAGGGGGCAGAAACACCATATATTTT.

The rearrangement uses TRBV2 and TRBJ1-4, with D unresolved. V lost 6 bases and J 8 bases, leaving 10 bases between the germline ends. The CDR3 length is 12 residues. In germline, CDR1 is SNHLY, CDR2 FYNNEI. CDR3 sequence reads: CASRENAEKLFF. In DNA, the CDR3 is TGTGCCAGCAGGGAGAACGCCGAAAAACTGTTTTTT.

This clonotype has more than one count but fewer than ten. The J gene is TRBJ2-1, the V gene TRBV7-2; no reliable D call. Trimming removed 3 bases from V and 4 bases from J, with 4 bases in between. The germline CDR1 and CDR2 sequences are SGHTA and FQGNSA. This CDR3 region has 12 residues. CDR3 residues: CASSFRYNEQFF. The CDR3 nucleotides are TGTGCCAGCAGCTTCCGTTACAATGAGCAGTTCTTC.

The chain links TRBV5-6 to TRBJ1-2, with D possibly being TRBD1 (5 bases). The CDR3 consists of 17 residues. Between the trimmed V and J ends, which lost 4 bases and 0 bases, there was a span of 19 bases. The germline V gene encodes CDR1 SGHDT and CDR2 YYEEEE. CDR3 region: CASSPLNDRYANYGYTF. CDR3 bases: TGTGCCAGCAGCCCACTCAACGACAGATACGCTAACTATGGCTACACCTTC.

In its sample, this clonotype was seen a few times. The chain couples TRBV4-1 to TRBJ1-6; maybe TRBD1 (5 bases). The CDR3 has 13 amino acids. V lost 0 bases and J lost 13, with 10 bases in between. Germline V gene sequence: CDR1 MGHRA, CDR2 YSYEKL. DNA of the CDR3: TGCGCCAGCAGCCAAGATGCCAGGGCCCCCCTCCACTTT. The encoded protein is CASSQDARAPLHF.

The chain uses TRBV20-1 and TRBJ2-3; either TRBD1 or TRBD2 may fit D (6 bases each). CDR1 is DFQATT, CDR2 SNEGSKA, per germline (reference sequence). The CDR3 runs 12 residues. Trimming cost V 4 bases and J 6 bases, with 11 bases left between them. The CDR3 sequence is CSAIQGGDTQYF. Here the CDR3 DNA reads TGCAGTGCTATCCAAGGGGGGGATACGCAGTATTTT.

The rearrangement uses TRBV7-3 and TRBJ2-3; D is ambiguous. V was pared by 0 bases and J by 1 base, with 8 bases between. There are 15 residues in the CDR3. Germline V lookup: CDR1 SGHTA, CDR2 FQGTGA. The CDR3 loop is CASSLTAVGTDTQYF. The CDR3, as DNA: TGTGCCAGCAGCTTAACGGCGGTTGGCACAGATACGCAGTATTTT.

The CDR3 sequence: CASSLSGGGADTQYF. DNA of the CDR3: TGCGCCAGCAGCTTGAGCGGGGGAGGCGCAGATACGCAGTATTTT. The chain combines TRBV5-1 with TRBJ2-3; 8 bases match TRBD2. Germline-derived CDR1 and CDR2 are SGHRS and YFSETQ. The CDR3 spans 15 residues. Trimming at V came to 1 base and at J to 4 bases, leaving 5 bases not matched to a gene.

This chain connects TRBV5-5 to TRBJ1-4; D unclear. V was shortened by 3 bases and J by 8 bases, with 14 bases between the two germline ends. This CDR3 is 14 amino acids long. Germline V gene lookup returns CDR1 SGHKS and CDR2 YYEKEE (reference sequence). The CDR3: CASSSAEEGEKLFF. The CDR3 DNA is TGTGCCAGCAGCTCTGCGGAGGAAGGGGAAAAACTGTTTTTT.

This sequence joins TRBV7-2 and TRBJ2-3; D possibly corresponds to TRBD1 (5 bases). CDR3 size: 16 residues. Germline V CDR1 and CDR2: SGHTA, FQGNSA. V was cut by 4 bases and J by 1 base, with 15 bases left in between. The CDR3 is CASSSTAQVRTDTQYF. CDR3 sequence (DNA): TGTGCCAGCAGCTCCACAGCACAGGTCCGCACAGATACGCAGTATTTT.

This chain uses TRBV20-1 with TRBJ2-3; 8 positions agree with TRBD2. With V trimmed by 3 bases and J by 0 bases, 11 bases remained unmatched. Germline V CDR1 and CDR2: DFQATT, SNEGSKA (reference sequence). The CDR3 is 17 amino acids. The CDR3 nucleotides are TGCAGTGCTAGTGTGCGCGGGGGGTCTTTTAGCACAGATACGCAGTATTTT. Amino acids: CSASVRGGSFSTDTQYF.

The table lists this clonotype with many counts. The chain has TRBV4-2 and TRBJ2-1, with 10 bases identical to TRBD2. The CDR3 is 16 residues long. Germline CDR1 LGHNA, CDR2 YNFKEQ. V was pared by 0 bases and J by 9 bases, with 8 bases of the junction left unmatched. CDR3 in DNA: TGTGCCAGCAGCCAAGAGGCCAGCGGGGGGGCCGGTGAGCAGTTCTTC. It is translated as CASSQEASGGAGEQFF.

The V and J genes are TRBV7-9 and TRBJ2-5, with D hard to call. CDR3 size: 13 residues. Trimming cost V 5 bases and J 4 bases, with 11 bases left between them. CDR1 and CDR2 (germline): SEHNR, FQNEAQ (reference sequence). This CDR3 reads CASSEARGETQYF. The DNA of the CDR3 is TGTGCCAGCAGCGAGGCCAGAGGAGAGACCCAGTACTTC.

This clonotype was observed a few times. This sequence joins TRBV6-1 and TRBJ1-5, with a tentative D call TRBD1 (5 bases). This CDR3 is 13 amino acids long. V gave up 5 bases and J gave up 6 bases, with 11 bases separating them. The germline gives CDR1 MNHNS, CDR2 SASEGT. CDR3: CASSPRVGQPQHF. CDR3 in DNA: TGTGCCAGCAGTCCCAGGGTGGGTCAGCCCCAGCATTTT.

The chain carries TRBV7-9 and TRBJ1-3, with D possibly being TRBD1 (6 bases). Per the germline V gene, CDR1 is SEHNR and CDR2 is FQNEAQ (reference sequence). V lost 6 bases and J lost 2, with 11 bases in between. This CDR3 has 14 residues. DNA for the CDR3: TGTGCCAGCAGAGGGGGGACGACTGGAAACACCATATATTTT. It yields the protein CASRGGTTGNTIYF.

This clonotype was detected only a few times. The chain employs TRBV12-3 or TRBV12-4 and TRBJ2-3, with 10 bases matching TRBD2. CDR3 size: 15 residues. Trimming removed 7 bases from V and 0 bases from J; junction bases left unmatched: 4. In nucleotides, the CDR3 is TGTGCCAGCACCTCACTAGCGGGAAGCACAGATACGCAGTATTTT. It yields the protein CASTSLAGSTDTQYF.

The DNA of the CDR3 is TGTGCCAGCAGTTTTGGAGACACCGGGGAGCTGTTTTTT. Its translation: CASSFGDTGELFF. The chain employs TRBV27 and TRBJ2-2; D remains unclear. Per the germline V gene, CDR1 is MNHEY and CDR2 is SMNVEV (reference sequence). V shed 3 bases and J shed 3 bases, with 5 bases lying between them. The CDR3 contains 13 residues.

CDR3 residues: CASSPRSGDAPDTQYF. The CDR3 bases are TGTGCCAGCAGTCCCCGTAGCGGGGACGCACCGGATACGCAGTATTTT. This chain joins TRBV3-1 and TRBJ2-3; 8 nucleotides line up with TRBD2. V was pared by 6 bases and J by 6 bases, with 14 bases of the junction left unmatched. CDR1 is LGHDT, CDR2 YNNKEL, per germline (reference sequence). The CDR3 has 16 amino acids.

The rearrangement uses TRBV5-1 and TRBJ2-7; the D gene could be TRBD1 or TRBD2 (5 bases each). The CDR3 runs to 17 residues. Germline V lookup: CDR1 SGHRS, CDR2 YFSETQ. Trimming removed 0 bases from V and 3 bases from J, with 19 bases in between. CDR3 sequence: CASSLGVLRDGNYEQYF. The CDR3 bases are TGCGCCAGCAGCTTGGGAGTTCTCCGGGACGGGAACTACGAGCAGTACTTC.

This clonotype occurred a few times. The chain links TRBV2 to TRBJ2-1; TRBD2 matches at 12 bases. The CDR3 runs 16 residues. Trimming at V came to 2 bases and at J to 3 bases, leaving 2 bases not matched to a gene. From germline, CDR1 is SNHLY and CDR2 FYNNEI. As DNA, the CDR3 is TGTGCCAGCAGTGAAACTAGCGGGGGGAACTACAATGAGCAGTTCTTC. Its protein is CASSETSGGNYNEQFF.

This clonotype was observed a handful of times. This chain connects TRBV5-1 to TRBJ1-2; D not resolved. This CDR3 has 14 amino acids. The V end lost 0 bases, the J end lost 3 bases, and 9 bases lay between the germline ends. Per germline, CDR1 SGHRS and CDR2 YFSETQ. The CDR3 nucleotides are TGCGCCAGCAGCTTGGAGGCCCAGTACTATGGCTACACCTTC. This translates into CASSLEAQYYGYTF. Together with reference TRBV5-1 and TRBJ1-2, the CDR3 gives the full variable domain: KAGVTQTPRYLIKTRGQQVTLSCSPISGHRSVSWYQQTPGQGLQFLFEYFSETQRNKGNFPGRFSGRQFSNSRSEMNVSTLELGDSALYLCASSLEAQYYGYTFGSGTRLTVV.

This rearrangement joins TRBV10-2 to TRBJ1-5; 7 bases are a match to TRBD1. J gave up 3 bases and V 5 bases, and 7 bases lay outside the gene matches. The CDR3 contains 15 residues. Looked up from germline, CDR1 is WSHSY and CDR2 is SAAADI. The CDR3, as DNA: TGCGCCAGCAGTTTGAAGGGGGCCACCAATCAGCCCCAGCATTTT. This gives the protein CASSLKGATNQPQHF.

The chain combines TRBV11-2 with TRBJ2-5; the D gene is possibly TRBD2 (7 bases). Germline loops: CDR1 SGHAT, CDR2 FQNNGV. V gave up 1 base and J gave up 5 bases, with 11 bases separating them. The CDR3 is made up of 14 amino acids. CDR3 in amino acids: CASSLVGGLETQYF. The CDR3 coding sequence is TGTGCCAGCAGCTTAGTCGGGGGGCTCGAGACCCAGTACTTC.

The V and J genes are TRBV12-3 or TRBV12-4 and TRBJ2-3, with D perhaps given as TRBD1 or TRBD2 (6 bases each). The CDR3 is 19 amino acids. V lost 4 bases, J lost 0 bases, and 23 bases lay in between. CDR3 protein: CASSYSRLEGGSSTDTQYF. CDR3 nucleotide sequence: TGTGCCAGCAGTTATAGTAGGTTGGAAGGGGGGTCTAGCACAGATACGCAGTATTTT.

This clonotype was observed a few times. In nucleotides, the CDR3 is TGTGCCAGCAGCGAGACTAGCGGATGGGACACGCAGTATTTT. This sequence encodes CASSETSGWDTQYF. This rearrangement joins TRBV7-2 to TRBJ2-3, with 9 bases that match TRBD2. V was pared by 5 bases and J by 9 bases, with 9 bases of the junction left unmatched. CDR3 length: 14 residues. Germline V gene lookup returns CDR1 SGHTA and CDR2 FQGNSA.

The rearrangement uses TRBV5-6 and TRBJ2-2; D is unclear. The ends were cut back, 3 bases at V and 0 bases at J, with 12 bases in the middle. The CDR3 is 16 amino acids. Germline CDR1 reads SGHDT; CDR2 reads YYEEEE. CDR3 nucleotides: TGTGCCAGCAGCTGGACGAAATTCGCGAACACCGGGGAGCTGTTTTTT. Translation gives CASSWTKFANTGELFF.